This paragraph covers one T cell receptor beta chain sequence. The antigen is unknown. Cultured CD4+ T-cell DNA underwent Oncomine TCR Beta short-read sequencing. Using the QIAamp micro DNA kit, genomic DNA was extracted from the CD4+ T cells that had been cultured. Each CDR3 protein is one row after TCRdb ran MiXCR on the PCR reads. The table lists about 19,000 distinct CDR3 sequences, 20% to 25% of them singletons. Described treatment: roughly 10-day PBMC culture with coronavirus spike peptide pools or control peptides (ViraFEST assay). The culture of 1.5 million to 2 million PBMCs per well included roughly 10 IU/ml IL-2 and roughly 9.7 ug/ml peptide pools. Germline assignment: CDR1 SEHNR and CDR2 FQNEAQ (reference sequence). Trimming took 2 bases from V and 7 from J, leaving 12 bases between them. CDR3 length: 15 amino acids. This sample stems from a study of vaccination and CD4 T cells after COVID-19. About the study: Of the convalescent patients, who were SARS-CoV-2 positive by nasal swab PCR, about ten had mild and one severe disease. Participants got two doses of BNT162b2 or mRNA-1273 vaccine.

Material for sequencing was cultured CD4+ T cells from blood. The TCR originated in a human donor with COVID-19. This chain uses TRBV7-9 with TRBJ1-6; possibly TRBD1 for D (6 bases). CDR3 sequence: CASSLPGQLNSPLHF. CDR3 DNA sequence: TGTGCCAGCAGCTTACCCGGACAGCTAAATTCACCCCTCCACTTT.